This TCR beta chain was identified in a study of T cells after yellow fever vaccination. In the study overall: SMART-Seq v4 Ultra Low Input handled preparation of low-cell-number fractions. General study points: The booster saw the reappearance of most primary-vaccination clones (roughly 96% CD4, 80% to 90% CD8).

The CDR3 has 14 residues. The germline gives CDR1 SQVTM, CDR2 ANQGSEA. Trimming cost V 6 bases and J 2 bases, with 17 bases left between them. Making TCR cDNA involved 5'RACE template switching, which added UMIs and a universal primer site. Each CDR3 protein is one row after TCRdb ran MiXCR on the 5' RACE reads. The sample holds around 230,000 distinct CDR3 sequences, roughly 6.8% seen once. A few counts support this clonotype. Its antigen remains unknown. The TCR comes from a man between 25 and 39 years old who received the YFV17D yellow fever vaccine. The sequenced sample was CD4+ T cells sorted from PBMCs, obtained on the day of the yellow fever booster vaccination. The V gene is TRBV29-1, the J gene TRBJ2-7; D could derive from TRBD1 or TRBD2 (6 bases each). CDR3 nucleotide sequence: TGCAGCGTGAGGAAAAAAGGGGGGACCTACGAGCAGTACTTC. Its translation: CSVRKKGGTYEQYF.